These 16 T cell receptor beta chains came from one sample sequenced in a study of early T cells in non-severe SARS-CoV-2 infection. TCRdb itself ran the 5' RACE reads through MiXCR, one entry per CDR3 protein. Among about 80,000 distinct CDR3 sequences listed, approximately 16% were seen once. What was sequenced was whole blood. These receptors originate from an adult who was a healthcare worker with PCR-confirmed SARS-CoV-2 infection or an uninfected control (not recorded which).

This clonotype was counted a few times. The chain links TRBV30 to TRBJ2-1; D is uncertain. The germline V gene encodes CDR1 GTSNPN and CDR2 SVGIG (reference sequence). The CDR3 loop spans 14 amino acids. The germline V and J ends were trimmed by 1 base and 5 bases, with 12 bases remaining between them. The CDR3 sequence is CAWSEGLGHNEQFF. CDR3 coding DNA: TGTGCCTGGAGTGAAGGGCTGGGCCACAATGAGCAGTTCTTC. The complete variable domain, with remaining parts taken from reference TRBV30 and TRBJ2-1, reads SQTIHQWPATLVQPVGSPLSLECTVEGTSNPNLYWYRQAAGRGLQLLFYSVGIGQISSEVPQNLSASRPQDRQFILSSKKLLLSDSGFYLCAWSEGLGHNEQFFGPGTRLTVL.

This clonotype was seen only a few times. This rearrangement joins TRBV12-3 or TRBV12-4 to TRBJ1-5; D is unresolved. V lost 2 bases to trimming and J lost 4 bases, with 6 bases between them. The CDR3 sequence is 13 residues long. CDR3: CASSLFENQPQHF. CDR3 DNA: TGTGCCAGCAGTTTATTCGAGAATCAGCCCCAGCATTTT.

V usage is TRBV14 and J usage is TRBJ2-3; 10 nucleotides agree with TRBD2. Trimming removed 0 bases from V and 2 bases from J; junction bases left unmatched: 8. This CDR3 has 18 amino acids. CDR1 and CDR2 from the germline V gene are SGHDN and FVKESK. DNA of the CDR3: TGTGCCAGCAGCCAAGATCAGCGGGGGGGCGGATACACAGATACGCAGTATTTT. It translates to CASSQDQRGGGYTDTQYF.

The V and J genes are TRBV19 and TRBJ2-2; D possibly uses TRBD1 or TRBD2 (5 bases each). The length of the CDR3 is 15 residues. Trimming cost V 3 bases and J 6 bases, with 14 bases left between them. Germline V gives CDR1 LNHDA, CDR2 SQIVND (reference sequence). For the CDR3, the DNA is TGTGCCAGTAGTATTTTACCCGTGGGGGCCGGGGAGCTGTTTTTT. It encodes CASSILPVGAGELFF. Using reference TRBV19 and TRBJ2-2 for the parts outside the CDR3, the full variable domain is DGGITQSPKYLFRKEGQNVTLSCEQNLNHDAMYWYRQDPGQGLRLIYYSQIVNDFQKGDIAEGYSVSREKKESFPLTVTSAQKNPTAFYLCASSILPVGAGELFFGEGSRLTVL.

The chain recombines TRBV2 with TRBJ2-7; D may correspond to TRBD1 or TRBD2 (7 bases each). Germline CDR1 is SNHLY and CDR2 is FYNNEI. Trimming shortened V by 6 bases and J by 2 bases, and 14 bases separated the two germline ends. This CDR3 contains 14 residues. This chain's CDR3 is CASRRQGGTYEQYF. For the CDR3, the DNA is TGTGCCAGCAGACGACAGGGAGGGACCTACGAGCAGTACTTC.

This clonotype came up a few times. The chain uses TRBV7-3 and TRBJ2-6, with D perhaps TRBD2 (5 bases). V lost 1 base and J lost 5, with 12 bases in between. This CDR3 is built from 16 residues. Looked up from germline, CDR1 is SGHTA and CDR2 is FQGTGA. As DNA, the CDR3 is TGTGCCAGCAGCTTAAGGGGAGCCGGGTGGGCCAACGTCCTGACTTTC. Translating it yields CASSLRGAGWANVLTF.

CDR3 sequence (DNA): TGTGCCAGCAGTCCCCTAGCGGGGGGAAAGGAGACCCAGTACTTC. As protein: CASSPLAGGKETQYF. The J gene is TRBJ2-5, the V gene TRBV28; 11 bases align to TRBD2. The CDR3 consists of 15 residues. V lost 5 bases and J lost 5; bases outside the gene matches: 7. The germline V gene has CDR1 MDHEN and CDR2 SYDVKM.

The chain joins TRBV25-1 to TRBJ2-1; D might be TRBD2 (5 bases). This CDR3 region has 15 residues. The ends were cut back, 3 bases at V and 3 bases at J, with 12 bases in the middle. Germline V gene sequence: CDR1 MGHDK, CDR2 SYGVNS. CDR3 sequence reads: CASSDPGNVYNEQFF. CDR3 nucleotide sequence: TGTGCCAGCAGTGACCCCGGGAACGTCTACAATGAGCAGTTCTTC.

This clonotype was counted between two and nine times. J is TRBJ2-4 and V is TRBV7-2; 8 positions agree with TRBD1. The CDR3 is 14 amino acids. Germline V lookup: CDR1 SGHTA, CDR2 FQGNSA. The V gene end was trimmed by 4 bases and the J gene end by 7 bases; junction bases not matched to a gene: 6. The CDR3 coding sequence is TGTGCCAGCAGCTACTGGACAGGGTTGAACATTCAGTACTTC. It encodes CASSYWTGLNIQYF.

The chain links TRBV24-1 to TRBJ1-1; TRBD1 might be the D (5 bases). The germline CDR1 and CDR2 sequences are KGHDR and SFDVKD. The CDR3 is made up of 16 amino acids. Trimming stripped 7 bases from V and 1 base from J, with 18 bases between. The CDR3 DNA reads TGTGCCACCAGCCATACTTTTCAGGACACGAACACTGAAGCTTTCTTT. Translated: CATSHTFQDTNTEAFF.

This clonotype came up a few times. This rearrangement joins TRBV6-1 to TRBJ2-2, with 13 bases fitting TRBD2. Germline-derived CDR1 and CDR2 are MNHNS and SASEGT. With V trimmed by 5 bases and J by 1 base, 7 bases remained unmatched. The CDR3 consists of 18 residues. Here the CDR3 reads CASSPRLAGGLNTGELFF. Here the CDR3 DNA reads TGTGCCAGCAGTCCCCGACTAGCGGGAGGCCTGAACACCGGGGAGCTGTTTTTT.

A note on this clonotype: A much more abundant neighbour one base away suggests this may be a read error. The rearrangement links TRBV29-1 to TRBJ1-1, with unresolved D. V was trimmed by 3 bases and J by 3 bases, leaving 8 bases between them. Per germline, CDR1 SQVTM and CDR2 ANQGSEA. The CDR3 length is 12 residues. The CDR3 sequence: CSVDFRYTEAFF. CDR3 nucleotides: TGCAGCGTTGACTTTCGGTACACTGAAGCTTTCTTT.

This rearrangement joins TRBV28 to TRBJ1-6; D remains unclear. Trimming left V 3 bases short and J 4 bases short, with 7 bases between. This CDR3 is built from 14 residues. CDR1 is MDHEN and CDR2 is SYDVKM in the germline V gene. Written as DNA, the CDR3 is TGTGCCAGCAGTTTTTTTGGGTATAATTCACCCCTCCACTTT. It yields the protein CASSFFGYNSPLHF.

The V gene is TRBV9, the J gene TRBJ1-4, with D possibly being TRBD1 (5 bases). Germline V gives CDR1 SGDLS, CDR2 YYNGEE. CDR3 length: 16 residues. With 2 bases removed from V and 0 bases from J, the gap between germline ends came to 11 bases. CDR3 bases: TGTGCCAGCAGCGTCGGACACTCAGCAACTAATGAAAAACTGTTTTTT. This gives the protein CASSVGHSATNEKLFF.

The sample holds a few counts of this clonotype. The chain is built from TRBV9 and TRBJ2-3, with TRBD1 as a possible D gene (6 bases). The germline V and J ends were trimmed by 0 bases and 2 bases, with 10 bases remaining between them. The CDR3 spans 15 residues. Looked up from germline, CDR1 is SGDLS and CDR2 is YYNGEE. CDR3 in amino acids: CASSVVGASTDTQYF. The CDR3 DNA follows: TGTGCCAGCAGCGTAGTGGGGGCCTCCACAGATACGCAGTATTTT. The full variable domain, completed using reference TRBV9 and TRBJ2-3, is DSGVTQTPKHLITATGQRVTLRCSPRSGDLSVYWYQQSLDQGLQFLIQYYNGEERAKGNILERFSAQQFPDLHSELNLSSLELGDSALYFCASSVVGASTDTQYFGPGTRLTVL.

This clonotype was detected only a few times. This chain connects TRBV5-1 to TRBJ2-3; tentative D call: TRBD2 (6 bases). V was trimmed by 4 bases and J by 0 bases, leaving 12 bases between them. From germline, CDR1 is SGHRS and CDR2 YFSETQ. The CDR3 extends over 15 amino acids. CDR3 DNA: TGCGCCAGCAGCCCCTACAGCGGGAGCACAGATACGCAGTATTTT. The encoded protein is CASSPYSGSTDTQYF. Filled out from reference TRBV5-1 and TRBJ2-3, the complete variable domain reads KAGVTQTPRYLIKTRGQQVTLSCSPISGHRSVSWYQQTPGQGLQFLFEYFSETQRNKGNFPGRFSGRQFSNSRSEMNVSTLELGDSALYLCASSPYSGSTDTQYFGPGTRLTVL.